The next 10 T cell receptor beta chains were all read from a single sample in a study of T-cell memory formation after mild COVID-19. A single record per CDR3 protein comes from TCRdb applying MiXCR to the 5' RACE reads. The sample has 340,000 or so distinct CDR3 sequences; approximately 12% are singletons. Sequenced sample: PBMCs or a T cell subset sorted from them (not recorded which). The source of these receptors is a man between 18 and 29 years old who had mild COVID-19 (a few samples of this study predate the infection). Cell type and time point are not known.

In this sample, this clonotype turned up a few times. As DNA, the CDR3 is TGTGCCAGCAGCTTAGGCTTACTAGCGGTGGTCGATGAGCAGTTCTTC. It specifies CASSLGLLAVVDEQFF. The chain employs TRBV7-6 and TRBJ2-1; 8 bases align to TRBD2. After removal of 1 base from V and 8 bases from J, the junction contained 10 bases not matched to a gene. Germline assignment: CDR1 SGHVS and CDR2 FNYEAQ. The CDR3 covers 16 residues. Supplemented by reference TRBV7-6 and TRBJ2-1, the full variable domain reads GAGVSQSPRYKVTKRGQDVALRCDPISGHVSLYWYRQALGQGPEFLTYFNYEAQQDKSGLPNDRFSAERPEGSISTLTIQRTEQRDSAMYRCASSLGLLAVVDEQFFGPGTRLTVL.

This chain connects TRBV7-3 to TRBJ2-2, with 9 bases matching TRBD1. V was clipped by 3 bases and J by 6 bases; unmatched bases: 5. Germline V gene lookup returns CDR1 SGHTA and CDR2 FQGTGA. This CDR3 has 15 amino acids. The CDR3, as DNA: TGTGCCAGCAGCTTTCAACAGGGGGCGGCCGGGGAGCTGTTTTTT. Its protein is CASSFQQGAAGELFF.

The chain employs TRBV12-3 or TRBV12-4 and TRBJ1-4; 10 nucleotides match TRBD1. The CDR3 loop spans 14 amino acids. Trimming took 7 bases from V and 5 from J; bases not matched to a gene: 4. The DNA for the CDR3 is TGTGCCAGCACCCCGGGACAGGGGAATGAAAAACTGTTTTTT. Encoded protein: CASTPGQGNEKLFF.

The chain is built from TRBV6-5 and TRBJ1-2; D not certain. V lost 5 bases and J 3 bases, leaving 7 bases between the germline ends. In germline, CDR1 is MNHEY, CDR2 SVGAGI. This CDR3 is built from 12 residues. The CDR3 protein is CASSQTDYGYTF. CDR3 sequence (DNA): TGTGCCAGCAGTCAAACTGACTATGGCTACACCTTC.

This chain joins TRBV4-1 and TRBJ2-3; D unresolved. The CDR3 length is 13 residues. Looked up from germline, CDR1 is MGHRA and CDR2 is YSYEKL. Trimming removed 4 bases from V and 6 bases from J, with 11 bases in between. The CDR3 bases are TGCGCCAGCAGCCCAATGGATGAGGATACGCAGTATTTT. Its protein is CASSPMDEDTQYF.

This clonotype was picked up a small number of times. The V call is TRBV12-3 or TRBV12-4, the J call TRBJ2-3, with 9 nucleotides matching TRBD2. The CDR3 loop spans 17 amino acids. Losses at the gene ends were 6 bases for V and 2 bases for J; bases not matched to a gene: 12. DNA of the CDR3: TGTGCCAGCAGGGGGCTGACTAGCGGACCCGCCACAGATACGCAGTATTTT. Protein product: CASRGLTSGPATDTQYF.

The rearrangement joins TRBV29-1 to TRBJ2-1; a possible D gene is TRBD2 (6 bases). The CDR3 consists of 11 residues. V was clipped by 6 bases and J by 10 bases, with 13 bases between them. Germline CDR1 is SQVTM and CDR2 is ANQGSEA. The CDR3 DNA reads as TGCAGCGTCCCGGAGGGGAAGGAGCAGTTCTTC. It specifies CSVPEGKEQFF.

In its sample, this clonotype was seen a few times. One junction end does not reproduce the germline sequence, and a read error may be involved. For the CDR3, the DNA is TGCGCCAGCAGCTTTGACAGGGCCCACGTCCTGACTTTC. Protein product: CASSFDRAHVLTF. The chain employs TRBV5-1 and TRBJ2-6; 7 nucleotides align to TRBD1. Per the germline V gene, CDR1 is SGHRS and CDR2 is YFSETQ. This CDR3 spans 13 amino acids.

This clonotype was observed a few times. This chain uses TRBV27 with TRBJ1-2; D might be TRBD1 (5 bases). V was clipped by 5 bases and J by 4 bases, with 11 bases between them. CDR1 and CDR2 (germline): MNHEY, SMNVEV (reference sequence). The CDR3 covers 13 residues. The CDR3 protein is CASSRQGGYGYTF. CDR3 coding DNA: TGTGCCAGCAGTCGGCAGGGTGGCTATGGCTACACCTTC.

This sequence joins TRBV7-8 and TRBJ2-7; a possible D gene is TRBD2 (5 bases). Per the germline V gene, CDR1 is SGHVS and CDR2 is FQNEAQ. Trimming cost V 4 bases and J 0 bases, with 13 bases left between them. CDR3 size: 15 residues. The CDR3 nucleotides are TGTGCCAGCAGCTCGGACTGGCCGAGCTCCTACGAGCAGTACGTC. Protein product: CASSSDWPSSYEQYV.